Following are 16 T cell receptor beta chains from one sample sequenced in a study of lymphopenia after photon versus proton radiotherapy. Using immunoSEQ multiplex PCR, the repertoire was profiled, and TCRdb retains in-frame clones only, with some absent. The data contain fewer than 25,000 clones, roughly 80% of them singletons. The specimen comprised peripheral blood, sampled from a patient treated with photon-based radiotherapy. The receptors here all came from a man aged 35 to 55 with gastric cancer.

This rearrangement joins TRBV30 to TRBJ1-2; D gene ambiguous. Germline V gives CDR1 GTSNPN, CDR2 SVGIG (reference sequence). This CDR3 comprises 13 residues. V was trimmed by 3 bases and J by 6 bases, leaving 14 bases between them. The CDR3 DNA is TGTGCCTGGAGCCCTGGCCCAGGCCATGGCTACACCTTC. Translating it yields CAWSPGPGHGYTF. Filled out from reference TRBV30 and TRBJ1-2, the complete variable domain reads SQTIHQWPATLVQPVGSPLSLECTVEGTSNPNLYWYRQAAGRGLQLLFYSVGIGQISSEVPQNLSASRPQDRQFILSSKKLLLSDSGFYLCAWSPGPGHGYTFGSGTRLTVV.

The V call is TRBV6-6, the J call TRBJ2-5; TRBD2 matches 14 bases. The CDR3 consists of 16 residues. V trimming: 6 bases; J trimming: 5 bases; junction bases outside the gene matches: 8. Germline V gives CDR1 MNHNY, CDR2 SVGAGI (reference sequence). The CDR3 coding sequence is TGTGCCAGCAGGGGAGCGACTAGCGGGGGGGTGGAGACCCAGTACTTC. Amino acids: CASRGATSGGVETQYF.

The CDR3 reads CASSRTAYEQYF. CDR3 in DNA: TGTGCCAGCAGCCGGACAGCCTACGAGCAGTACTTC. This chain connects TRBV6-1 to TRBJ2-7, with D perhaps matching TRBD1 (6 bases). Germline CDR1 reads MNHNS; CDR2 reads SASEGT. CDR3 length: 12 amino acids. The V and J ends lost 6 bases and 2 bases respectively, with 8 bases between them.

This clone has only one observation. The chain uses TRBV9 and TRBJ1-2; no clear D. Trimming removed 4 bases at V and 3 bases at J, with 13 bases between. Germline V gene sequence: CDR1 SGDLS, CDR2 YYNGEE. This CDR3 is 14 amino acids long. The DNA for the CDR3 is TGTGCCAGCAGCCCGAACGACAATCACTATGGCTACACCTTC. Translation: CASSPNDNHYGYTF.

The V and J genes are TRBV19 and TRBJ2-7; 7 bases agree with TRBD2. The CDR3 is 16 amino acids. The ends lost 6 bases at V and 6 bases at J; junction bases unmatched: 17. Germline-derived CDR1 and CDR2 are LNHDA and SQIVND (reference sequence). The CDR3 spells CASSPAGSGLPGEQYF. CDR3 DNA: TGTGCCAGTAGCCCGGCGGGTAGCGGGTTACCCGGCGAGCAGTACTTC.

The chain has TRBV5-4 and TRBJ2-7; 8 bases are a match to TRBD1. The CDR3 sequence is 16 residues long. Germline trimming cut 0 bases from V and 6 bases from J; bases unmatched to any gene: 11. Germline CDR1 reads SGHNT; CDR2 reads YYREEE (reference sequence). The CDR3 bases are TGTGCCAGCAGCTTGGCGGGTGGGCAGGGGGCGCGCGAGCAGTACTTC. This codes for CASSLAGGQGAREQYF.

The chain is built from TRBV7-3 and TRBJ1-2, with TRBD1 identical over 8 bases. After removal of 5 bases from V and 0 bases from J, the junction contained 5 bases not matched to a gene. The CDR3 totals 15 residues. Germline CDR1 SGHTA, CDR2 FQGTGA. This chain's CDR3 is CASSPGQGTNYGYTF. CDR3 DNA: TGTGCCAGCAGCCCCGGACAGGGTACTAACTATGGCTACACCTTC.

The genes are TRBV30 and TRBJ2-5; maybe TRBD1 (5 bases). The ends were cut back, 2 bases at V and 2 bases at J, with 6 bases in the middle. CDR1 is GTSNPN, CDR2 SVGIG, per germline (reference sequence). The length of the CDR3 is 12 residues. CDR3 in amino acids: CAWSRQQETQYF. CDR3 coding DNA: TGTGCCTGGAGTAGACAGCAAGAGACCCAGTACTTC.

This rearrangement joins TRBV11-3 to TRBJ2-7; D may correspond to TRBD1 or TRBD2 (5 bases each). CDR1 SGHNT and CDR2 YENEEA come from the germline V gene. The CDR3 consists of 13 residues. V was trimmed by 5 bases and J by 6 bases, leaving 14 bases between them. In DNA form, the CDR3 reads TGTGCCAGCAGCCCGACCCGGGACGGCGAGCAGTACTTC. Translated, it gives CASSPTRDGEQYF.

The CDR3 sequence: CASSLRGQGGNTLHF. The CDR3 bases are TGTGCCAGCAGCTTAAGGGGTCAGGGGGGAAACACCCTCCACTTT. This chain uses TRBV7-2 with TRBJ1-6; 7 nucleotides match TRBD1. The CDR3 sequence is 15 residues long. Germline lookup yields CDR1 SGHTA and CDR2 FQGNSA. V shed 2 bases, J shed 14 bases, and the junction held 12 bases outside the gene matches.

The chain is built from TRBV6-5 and TRBJ2-3; D possibly corresponds to TRBD1 (6 bases). V dropped 0 bases and J dropped 2 bases, with 12 bases sitting between them. Germline-derived CDR1 and CDR2 are MNHEY and SVGAGI. The length of the CDR3 is 16 residues. Here the CDR3 DNA reads TGTGCCAGCAGTTACTCGAAACAGGGAGCCACAGATACGCAGTATTTT. It codes for CASSYSKQGATDTQYF.

J is TRBJ2-7 and V is TRBV7-9, with D hard to call. The V gene lost 3 bases and the J gene lost 0 bases, with 6 bases spanning the gap. CDR3 length equals 13 residues. Germline CDR1 SEHNR, CDR2 FQNEAQ (reference sequence). The CDR3 region is CASSLASSYEQYF. CDR3 nucleotide sequence: TGTGCCAGCAGCTTGGCGTCCTCCTACGAGCAGTACTTC.

The chain uses TRBV5-1 and TRBJ1-1; D is undetermined. This CDR3 spans 14 amino acids. CDR1 SGHRS and CDR2 YFSETQ come from the germline V gene. The V end was cut by 5 bases, the J end by 1 base, with 12 bases between. CDR3 DNA sequence: TGCGCCAGCAGTTCAGATAGGGAGAACACTGAAGCTTTCTTT. This codes for CASSSDRENTEAFF.

This clone was detected only once. The J gene is TRBJ1-6, the V gene TRBV5-6; a weak D match, TRBD1 (5 bases). V lost 4 bases, J lost 7 bases, and 15 bases lay in between. CDR1 SGHDT and CDR2 YYEEEE come from the germline V gene. The CDR3 loop spans 15 amino acids. CDR3 nucleotide sequence: TGTGCCAGCAGCCCCCTAGGACAAATCAATTCACCCCTCCACTTT. The encoded protein is CASSPLGQINSPLHF.

The gene calls are TRBV6-1 and TRBJ1-2; TRBD1 agrees at 7 bases. The V and J ends lost 3 bases and 5 bases, in that order; junction bases with no gene match: 12. CDR1 and CDR2 (germline): MNHNS, SASEGT. This CDR3 is 16 amino acids long. The chain's CDR3 is CASSDPRFLTGYGYTF. The CDR3 DNA reads TGTGCCAGCAGTGACCCCCGTTTCCTGACAGGGTATGGCTACACCTTC.

The rearrangement uses TRBV30 and TRBJ2-1; no reliable D call. In germline, CDR1 is GTSNPN, CDR2 SVGIG (reference sequence). Between the trimmed V and J ends, which lost 0 bases and 5 bases, there was a span of 5 bases. This CDR3 comprises 12 residues. The DNA for the CDR3 is TGTGCCTGGAGTGTACGGAACAATGAGCAGTTCTTC. Translating it yields CAWSVRNNEQFF.